The table lists the clone carrying this T cell receptor (beta chain) with a few counts. TCRdb's copy holds only in-frame clones and misses some; the assay was immunoSEQ multiplex PCR. The sample contains about 75,000 clones, around 87% of which appear only once. The source of the sample is a study of OX40 agonist ivuxolimab in advanced cancers. Looking at the study overall: Hepatocellular carcinoma, melanoma, renal cell or head and neck cancer affected the dose-escalation patients.

The germline V gene has CDR1 SGHDT and CDR2 YYEEEE. Trimming removed 3 bases at V and 2 bases at J, with 9 bases between. There are 13 residues in the CDR3. The genes are TRBV5-6 and TRBJ2-7; D may correspond to TRBD1 or TRBD2 (5 bases each). Sequencing was performed on CD4+ or CD8+ T cells sorted from blood, taken in a trial of the OX40 agonist ivuxolimab. This receptor was identified in an adult with an advanced solid tumor such as melanoma, head and neck, liver or kidney cancer. CDR3 DNA: TGTGCCAGCAGCTGGGACCGTACCTACGAGCAGTACTTC. It is translated as CASSWDRTYEQYF.